Listed below are T cell receptor beta chains from one sample, sequenced in a study of long-term antiretroviral therapy in people with HIV. The repertoire was sequenced with immunoSEQ multiplex PCR; TCRdb's copy has only in-frame clones and lacks some. The top ten clones hold 4.8% of a sample with over 25,000 clones, 85% to 90% of them seen once. Material: unsorted PBMCs, obtained 0.8 years after starting antiretroviral therapy. These receptors all stem from a woman aged 25-40 years with HIV. The CDR3 runs from the conserved cysteine through the conserved F or W. Fields, in order: V gene, clone size, D gene, J gene, CDR3 DNA, CDR3 protein. D genes are given only for firm matches. Clone size appears in some rows only: once, few, many, or a class for an expanded clone.

v_call: TRBV18
clone_size: .
d_call: .
j_call: TRBJ2-3
cdr3_nt: TGTGCCAGCTCACCACCGCGGGTCGGAGACACAGATACGCAGTATTTT
cdr3_aa: CASSPPRVGDTDTQYF

v_call: TRBV5-6
clone_size: .
d_call: .
j_call: TRBJ2-5
cdr3_nt: TGTGCCAGCAGCTTGGTGGGGCTCGAGACCCAGTACTTC
cdr3_aa: CASSLVGLETQYF

v_call: TRBV6-5
clone_size: once
d_call: .
j_call: TRBJ1-1
cdr3_nt: TGTGCCAGCAGCCAGAATAAGGGCACTGAAGCTTTCTTT
cdr3_aa: CASSQNKGTEAFF

v_call: TRBV10-3
clone_size: .
d_call: .
j_call: TRBJ1-3
cdr3_nt: TGTGCCATCTGGGCAGACACTGGAAACACCATATATTTT
cdr3_aa: CAIWADTGNTIYF

v_call: TRBV11-2
clone_size: .
d_call: TRBD1
j_call: TRBJ2-7
cdr3_nt: TGTGCCAGCAGCGTCACGACAGGGGCTTACTACGAGCAGTACTTC
cdr3_aa: CASSVTTGAYYEQYF

v_call: TRBV5-1
clone_size: .
d_call: .
j_call: TRBJ2-2
cdr3_nt: TGCGCCAGCAGCTTAGCTGGGGGATCCGGGGAGCTGTTTTTT
cdr3_aa: CASSLAGGSGELFF

v_call: TRBV14
clone_size: .
d_call: .
j_call: TRBJ1-1
cdr3_nt: TGTGCCAGCAGCCCTCGGACGGGGGTCAGAGGGAACACTGAAGCTTTCTTT
cdr3_aa: CASSPRTGVRGNTEAFF

v_call: TRBV2
clone_size: .
d_call: .
j_call: TRBJ2-1
cdr3_nt: TGTGCCAGCAGTGAATTGGCCACGGTTCCTTACAATGAGCAGTTCTTC
cdr3_aa: CASSELATVPYNEQFF

v_call: TRBV6-5
clone_size: .
d_call: .
j_call: TRBJ1-2
cdr3_nt: TGTGCCAGCAGTTACGTAGGGGGACATGGCTACACCTTC
cdr3_aa: CASSYVGGHGYTF

v_call: TRBV19
clone_size: .
d_call: .
j_call: TRBJ1-3
cdr3_nt: TGTGCCAGTAAGACACGCTCTGGAAACACCATATATTTT
cdr3_aa: CASKTRSGNTIYF

v_call: TRBV30
clone_size: .
d_call: .
j_call: TRBJ1-2
cdr3_nt: TGTGCCTGGAGTGTAGGGCCCAACTATGGCTACACCTTC
cdr3_aa: CAWSVGPNYGYTF

v_call: TRBV7-8
clone_size: .
d_call: .
j_call: TRBJ2-3
cdr3_nt: TGTGCCAGCAGCTTAGACACAGATACGCAGTATTTT
cdr3_aa: CASSLDTDTQYF

v_call: TRBV18
clone_size: .
d_call: TRBD1
j_call: TRBJ2-2
cdr3_nt: TGTGCCAGCTCGCCCACAGGGGACCCCGGCGGAGGGGAGCTGTTTTTT
cdr3_aa: CASSPTGDPGGGELFF

v_call: TRBV9
clone_size: .
d_call: TRBD1
j_call: TRBJ1-1
cdr3_nt: TGTGCCAGCAGCGGAAGGACAGGCTTGAACACTGAAGCTTTCTTT
cdr3_aa: CASSGRTGLNTEAFF

v_call: TRBV7-9
clone_size: once
d_call: .
j_call: TRBJ2-1
cdr3_nt: TGTGCCAGCAGCACTCTGGGGGCAGGAACGAACACATACAATGAGCAGTTCTTC
cdr3_aa: CASSTLGAGTNTYNEQFF

v_call: TRBV5-4
clone_size: .
d_call: .
j_call: TRBJ2-1
cdr3_nt: TGTGCCAGCAGCTCTAGAGGGAGTCACAATGAGCAGTTCTTC
cdr3_aa: CASSSRGSHNEQFF

v_call: TRBV30
clone_size: .
d_call: .
j_call: TRBJ2-2
cdr3_nt: TGTGCCGGGGGACCTAACACCGGGGAGCTGTTTTTT
cdr3_aa: CAGGPNTGELFF

v_call: TRBV5-1
clone_size: .
d_call: .
j_call: TRBJ2-2
cdr3_nt: TGCGCCAGCGCGGCGGACCCGAACACCGGGGAGCTGTTTTTT
cdr3_aa: CASAADPNTGELFF

v_call: TRBV2
clone_size: .
d_call: TRBD1
j_call: TRBJ1-2
cdr3_nt: TGTGCCAGCATTCGGACAGGGGGCGATGGCTACACCTTC
cdr3_aa: CASIRTGGDGYTF

v_call: TRBV13
clone_size: .
d_call: TRBD2
j_call: TRBJ2-7
cdr3_nt: TGTGCCAGCAGCTGGACTAGCGGGGGGCAATCCTACGAGCAGTACTTC
cdr3_aa: CASSWTSGGQSYEQYF

v_call: TRBV2
clone_size: .
d_call: .
j_call: TRBJ1-1
cdr3_nt: TGTGCCAGCAGTGAAGAGACCTTAAAAGTGAACACTGAAGCTTTCTTT
cdr3_aa: CASSEETLKVNTEAFF

v_call: TRBV29-1
clone_size: .
d_call: .
j_call: TRBJ1-3
cdr3_nt: TGCAGCGTTGAGCCGCGGCTCTCTGGAAACACCATATATTTT
cdr3_aa: CSVEPRLSGNTIYF

v_call: TRBV5-1
clone_size: .
d_call: .
j_call: TRBJ1-1
cdr3_nt: TGCGCCAGCAGCTTCGGGGAGACTCTGAACACTGAAGCTTTCTTT
cdr3_aa: CASSFGETLNTEAFF

v_call: TRBV7-2
clone_size: .
d_call: TRBD2
j_call: TRBJ2-3
cdr3_nt: TGTGCCAGCAGCCCCCAGGGAGCGGGGGGGCCCACAGATACGCAGTATTTT
cdr3_aa: CASSPQGAGGPTDTQYF

v_call: TRBV27
clone_size: few
d_call: TRBD1
j_call: TRBJ2-3
cdr3_nt: TGTGCCAGCAGTTTAAGGGGACAGAGCACAGATACGCAGTATTTT
cdr3_aa: CASSLRGQSTDTQYF

v_call: TRBV6-5
clone_size: .
d_call: .
j_call: TRBJ2-3
cdr3_nt: TGTGCCAGCAGTTACGGGACACCTGGTACAGATACGCAGTATTTT
cdr3_aa: CASSYGTPGTDTQYF

v_call: TRBV25-1
clone_size: .
d_call: .
j_call: TRBJ1-6
cdr3_nt: TGTGCCAGCAGTGAACCCGACAGGAATTCACCCCTCCACTTT
cdr3_aa: CASSEPDRNSPLHF

v_call: TRBV9
clone_size: .
d_call: .
j_call: TRBJ2-7
cdr3_nt: TGTGCCAGCAGCGTTAAACCGGTAAAGATCCTCAACGAGCAGTACTTC
cdr3_aa: CASSVKPVKILNEQYF

v_call: TRBV10-2
clone_size: .
d_call: .
j_call: TRBJ1-1
cdr3_nt: TGCGCCAGCAGTGAGTCGAAGGTGTGGAACACTGAAGCTTTCTTT
cdr3_aa: CASSESKVWNTEAFF

v_call: TRBV10-2
clone_size: once
d_call: .
j_call: TRBJ2-4
cdr3_nt: TGCGCCAGCAGTGAGTCAAGCAACATTCAGTACTTC
cdr3_aa: CASSESSNIQYF

v_call: TRBV4-1
clone_size: .
d_call: TRBD2
j_call: TRBJ2-2
cdr3_nt: TGCGCCAGCAGCCAAGAAGTGCGGGGGGGCGGGAACACCGGGGAGCTGTTTTTT
cdr3_aa: CASSQEVRGGGNTGELFF

v_call: TRBV19
clone_size: .
d_call: TRBD2
j_call: TRBJ2-1
cdr3_nt: TGTGCCAGTAGACGGACTAGCGGGGGGGCAGGGTATGAGCAGTTCTTC
cdr3_aa: CASRRTSGGAGYEQFF

v_call: TRBV5-1
clone_size: .
d_call: TRBD1
j_call: TRBJ1-4
cdr3_nt: TGCGCCAGCAGCCAGTTGGGAGGACAGGGGGCACGGGAAAAACTGTTTTTT
cdr3_aa: CASSQLGGQGAREKLFF

v_call: TRBV2
clone_size: .
d_call: .
j_call: TRBJ2-3
cdr3_nt: TGTGCCAGCAAGGTTGACGTACGCACAGATACGCAGTATTTT
cdr3_aa: CASKVDVRTDTQYF

v_call: TRBV13
clone_size: .
d_call: .
j_call: TRBJ1-1
cdr3_nt: TGTGCCAGCAGCTGGAGACCCCCCGGCAGACTAAACACTGAAGCTTTCTTT
cdr3_aa: CASSWRPPGRLNTEAFF

v_call: TRBV29-1
clone_size: .
d_call: .
j_call: TRBJ1-1
cdr3_nt: TGCAGCGTTGAATACAGGGCGGACACTGAAGCTTTCTTT
cdr3_aa: CSVEYRADTEAFF

v_call: TRBV28
clone_size: .
d_call: .
j_call: TRBJ1-1
cdr3_nt: TGTGCCAGCACTCCACCGACGGGGGGGGGATCCACTGAAGCTTTCTTT
cdr3_aa: CASTPPTGGGSTEAFF

v_call: TRBV9
clone_size: .
d_call: .
j_call: TRBJ1-2
cdr3_nt: TGTGCCAGCAGCTTATCCGACAGCAACTATGGCTACACCTTC
cdr3_aa: CASSLSDSNYGYTF